Given below is one T cell receptor beta chain in context. Its antigen is still unknown. The protocol was immunoSEQ multiplex PCR, while the TCRdb copy is restricted to in-frame clones and leaves out a portion. The table lists under 85,000 clones, more than 75% of them singletons, with approximately 0.5% in the top ten. This record belongs to a study of OX40 agonist ivuxolimab in advanced cancers. Study findings and constraints: Circulating CD4+ and CD8+ T cells showed clonal expansion by week 6 at 0.1 to 3.0 mg/kg.

The sequence derives from an adult with an advanced solid tumor such as melanoma, head and neck, liver or kidney cancer. The starting material was CD4+ or CD8+ T cells sorted from blood, obtained in a trial of the OX40 agonist ivuxolimab.

In DNA, the CDR3 is TGTGCCAGCAGCTTGGACCACCTCCCCCACAATGAGCAGTTCTTC. Translation gives CASSLDHLPHNEQFF. This rearrangement joins TRBV7-2 to TRBJ2-1; D remains ambiguous. Germline-derived CDR1 and CDR2 are SGHTA and FQGNSA. Trimming took 3 bases from V and 5 from J, leaving 14 bases between them. The CDR3 is 15 amino acids. The complete variable domain, with remaining parts taken from reference TRBV7-2 and TRBJ2-1, reads GAGVSQSPSNKVTEKGKDVELRCDPISGHTALYWYRQSLGQGLEFLIYFQGNSAPDKSGLPSDRFSAERTGGSVSTLTIQRTQQEDSAVYLCASSLDHLPHNEQFFGPGTRLTVL.